This is a list of T cell receptor beta chains from one sample in a study of blood T cell repertoires in COVID-19. Method: immunoSEQ multiplex PCR; TCRdb's copy keeps in-frame clones and lacks some. Counted here are 300,000 to 350,000 clones, roughly 90% occurring once; the ten biggest clones make up under 3%. Sequencing was carried out using peripheral blood. Every receptor here comes from a woman aged 25 to 39 with COVID-19, enrolled during active disease. CDR3s include the opening cysteine and the closing phenylalanine or tryptophan. The order of the fields is D gene, J gene, clone size, V gene, CDR3 protein, CDR3 DNA. D genes are given only for firm matches. The size field is filled for only some rows; it gives once, few, many or a size class.

-,TRBJ1-2,-,TRBV6-5,CASTSLAAINYGYTF,TGTGCCAGCACCTCCCTGGCGGCAATTAACTATGGCTACACCTTC
-,TRBJ1-2,-,TRBV28,CASRRGGAYGYTF,TGTGCCAGCAGAAGGGGCGGTGCCTATGGCTACACCTTC
TRBD2,TRBJ2-3,-,TRBV29-1,CSVEDLLAGGPDTQYF,TGCAGCGTTGAAGATCTGCTAGCGGGAGGACCAGATACGCAGTATTTT
-,TRBJ1-1,-,TRBV5-4,CASSLDPGRDEAFF,TGTGCCAGCAGCTTGGACCCAGGGCGGGATGAAGCTTTCTTT
-,TRBJ1-4,-,TRBV19,CASSNRVGSEKLFF,TGTGCCAGTAGTAACAGGGTGGGGAGTGAAAAACTGTTTTTT
TRBD1,TRBJ2-7,-,TRBV18,CASSPAGGYYEQYF,TGTGCCAGCTCACCAGCAGGGGGCTACTACGAGCAGTACTTC
-,TRBJ1-1,-,TRBV4-1,CASSQRGGRGNTEAFF,TGCGCCAGCAGCCAACGGGGGGGCCGAGGGAACACTGAAGCTTTCTTT
-,TRBJ2-2,-,TRBV2,CASIPPPAGQGTTGELFF,TGTGCCAGCATTCCCCCCCCTGCTGGGCAGGGAACCACCGGGGAGCTGTTTTTT
TRBD1,TRBJ1-5,-,TRBV6-6,CASSYFSQGSQPQHF,TGTGCCAGCAGTTACTTTTCACAGGGGAGTCAGCCCCAGCATTTT
TRBD1,TRBJ2-1,-,TRBV27,CAATPVTGVGLAYNEQFF,TGTGCCGCTACCCCCGTGACAGGGGTTGGACTCGCCTACAATGAGCAGTTCTTC
-,TRBJ2-1,-,TRBV18,CASSPSSASRIF,TGTGCCAGCTCACCCTCTAGCGCAAGCAGGATCTTC
-,TRBJ1-3,-,TRBV11-2,CASSLVDTNSGNTIYF,TGTGCCAGCAGCTTAGTAGACACCAACTCTGGAAACACCATATATTTT
-,TRBJ1-5,-,TRBV28,CASSLGQNLNSNQPQHF,TGTGCCAGCAGTTTGGGGCAGAACTTGAATAGCAATCAGCCCCAGCATTTT
-,TRBJ2-7,-,TRBV4-2,CASSRTSYEQYF,TGTGCCAGCAGCCGTACTTCCTACGAGCAGTACTTC
-,TRBJ1-1,-,TRBV30,CAWSTMNTEAFF,TGTGCCTGGAGTACAATGAACACTGAAGCTTTCTTT
TRBD1,TRBJ1-1,-,TRBV27,CASSLAGGAIPEAFF,TGTGCCAGCAGTTTAGCAGGGGGCGCGATCCCCGAAGCTTTCTTT
-,TRBJ2-7,-,TRBV11-3,CASSLRWAGNHEQYF,TGTGCCAGCAGCTTAAGGTGGGCAGGAAATCACGAGCAGTACTTC
TRBD1,TRBJ2-5,-,TRBV11-3,CASSLAGGETQYF,TGTGCCAGCAGCTTAGCAGGGGGAGAGACCCAGTACTTC
TRBD2,TRBJ2-7,-,TRBV13,CASSLAPSGSSYEQYF,TGTGCCAGCAGCTTAGCACCTAGCGGGAGCTCCTACGAGCAGTACTTC
-,TRBJ1-5,-,TRBV6-1,CASSDRGTGQPQHF,TGTGCCAGCAGTGATAGGGGGACGGGGCAGCCCCAGCATTTT
-,TRBJ1-1,once,TRBV11-3,CASSSGVNTEAFF,TGTGCCAGCAGCTCAGGGGTGAACACTGAAGCTTTCTTT
TRBD2,TRBJ2-1,once,TRBV28,CASSPTGSGAYNEQFF,TGTGCCAGCAGTCCTACGGGTAGCGGGGCCTACAATGAGCAGTTCTTC
TRBD1,TRBJ1-3,-,TRBV5-4,CASSPGGRGRTGNTIYF,TGTGCCAGCAGCCCCGGGGGCAGGGGGCGGACTGGAAACACCATATATTTT
-,TRBJ1-2,-,TRBV10-3,CAISAGGYGYTF,TGTGCCATCAGTGCGGGGGGCTATGGCTACACCTTC
-,TRBJ1-3,-,TRBV6-6,CASSYSRDSGNTIYF,TGTGCCAGCAGTTACTCGAGAGACTCTGGAAACACCATATATTTT
-,TRBJ1-2,-,TRBV28,CASSPNTDSYGYTF,TGTGCCAGCAGTCCTAACACGGACAGCTATGGCTACACCTTC
TRBD1,TRBJ1-5,-,TRBV7-8,CASTADRGLQPQHF,TGTGCCAGCACCGCAGACAGGGGGCTTCAGCCCCAGCATTTT
-,TRBJ2-3,once,TRBV12-3/TRBV12-4,CASRQSTDTQYF,TGTGCCAGCAGGCAGAGCACAGATACGCAGTATTTT
TRBD2,TRBJ2-7,-,TRBV27,CASSLMTSGKPFEQYF,TGTGCCAGCAGTTTAATGACTAGCGGGAAACCTTTCGAGCAGTACTTC
-,TRBJ1-1,-,TRBV19,CASSIDQTGGEAFF,TGTGCCAGTAGTATAGATCAGACAGGAGGTGAAGCTTTCTTT
-,TRBJ1-4,-,TRBV6-2/TRBV6-3,CASSNRRDTVMNEKLFF,TGTGCCAGCAGTAACCGTCGGGACACCGTCATGAATGAAAAACTGTTTTTT